This T cell receptor beta chain was recovered during a study of CD8 T cells in Susac syndrome. When the RNA was reverse transcribed, random hexamers were used with an input of roughly 0.45 to 1 ug. Amplification of TCR beta CDR3 spanned 54 Vbeta and 13 Jbeta via immunoSEQ multiplex PCR. TCRdb reanalysed the immunoSEQ multiplex PCR reads using MiXCR and keeps one entry per CDR3 protein. The sample includes 240,000 or so distinct CDR3 sequences, 90% to 96% of them seen just once. The study, taken as a whole, reports: TCR sequencing and HLA analysis covered a relatively small number of individuals.

As for this clonotype: Its antigen remains unidentified.

Material: CD4+ T cells from PBMCs. The receptor's source is a human donor with Susac syndrome.

CDR3 loop: CSAIRADTQYF. CDR3 DNA sequence: TGCAGTGCAATCCGAGCAGATACGCAGTATTTT. The chain couples TRBV20-1 to TRBJ2-3; D uncertain. Per germline, CDR1 DFQATT and CDR2 SNEGSKA (reference sequence). The CDR3 runs 11 residues. V was clipped by 6 bases and J by 4 bases, with 8 bases between them.